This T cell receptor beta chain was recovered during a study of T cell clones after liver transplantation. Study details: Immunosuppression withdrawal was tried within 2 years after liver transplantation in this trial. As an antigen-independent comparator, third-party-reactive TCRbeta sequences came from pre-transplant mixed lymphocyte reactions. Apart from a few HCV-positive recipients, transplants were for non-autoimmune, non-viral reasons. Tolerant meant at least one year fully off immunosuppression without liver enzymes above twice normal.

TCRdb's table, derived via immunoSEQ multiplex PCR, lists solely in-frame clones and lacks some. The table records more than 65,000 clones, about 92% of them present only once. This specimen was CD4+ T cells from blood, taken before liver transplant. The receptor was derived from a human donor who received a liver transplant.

CDR3 amino acids: CASSLTLGADQETQYF. The CDR3 nucleotides are TGTGCCAGCAGCTTGACTTTAGGAGCGGACCAAGAGACCCAGTACTTC. The V gene is TRBV5-4, the J gene TRBJ2-5; weak D call: TRBD2 (5 bases). This CDR3 is built from 16 residues. The germline CDR1 and CDR2 sequences are SGHNT and YYREEE (reference sequence). V dropped 1 base and J dropped 0 bases, with 13 bases sitting between them. The full variable domain, its missing parts supplied by reference TRBV5-4 and TRBJ2-5, is ETGVTQSPTHLIKTRGQQVTLRCSSQSGHNTVSWYQQALGQGPQFIFQYYREEENGRGNFPPRFSGLQFPNYSSELNVNALELDDSALYLCASSLTLGADQETQYFGPGTRLLVL.